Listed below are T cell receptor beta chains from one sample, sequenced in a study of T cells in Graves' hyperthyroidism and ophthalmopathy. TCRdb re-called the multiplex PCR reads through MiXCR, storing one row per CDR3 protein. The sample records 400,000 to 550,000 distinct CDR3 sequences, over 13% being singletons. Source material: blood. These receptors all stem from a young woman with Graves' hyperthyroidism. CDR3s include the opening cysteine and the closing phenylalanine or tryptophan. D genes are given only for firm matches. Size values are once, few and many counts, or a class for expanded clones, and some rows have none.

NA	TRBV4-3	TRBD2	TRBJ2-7	TGCGCCAGCAGCCAAGGAGGACTAGCGGGAGCCGTAAACGAGCAGTACTTC	CASSQGGLAGAVNEQYF
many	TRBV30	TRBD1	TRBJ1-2	TGTGCCTGGGGGACAGGGGAAGTACGGGGCTACACCTTC	CAWGTGEVRGYTF
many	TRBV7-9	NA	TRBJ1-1	TGTGCCAGCAGCTTAGTGGGGCTGAACACTGAAGCTTTCTTT	CASSLVGLNTEAFF
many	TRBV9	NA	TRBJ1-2	TGTGCCAGCAGCGTAGGCCCAGCCTATGGCTACACCTTC	CASSVGPAYGYTF
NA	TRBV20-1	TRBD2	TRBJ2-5	TGCAGTGCGAGTGAGAGCGGGAGGGCTCGGGAGACCCAGTACTTC	CSASESGRARETQYF
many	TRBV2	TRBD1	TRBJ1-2	TGTGCCAGCAGACAGGGGAACTATGGCTACACCTTC	CASRQGNYGYTF
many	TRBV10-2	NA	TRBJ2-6	TGCGCCAGCAGTGATCCGGGACAACCTTCTGGGGCCAACGTCCTGACTTTC	CASSDPGQPSGANVLTF
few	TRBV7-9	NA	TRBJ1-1	TGTGCCAGCACCTATCGGGACTTCGAAGCTTTCTTT	CASTYRDFEAFF
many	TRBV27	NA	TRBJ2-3	TGTGCCAGCAGTTTGGGCCCGGGACCGTCAAGCGCAGATACGCAGTATTTT	CASSLGPGPSSADTQYF
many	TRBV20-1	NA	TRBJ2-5	TGCAGTGCCACAGACTGGAAACAAGAGACCCAGTACTTC	CSATDWKQETQYF
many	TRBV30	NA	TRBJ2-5	TGTGCCTGGAGTTTGGAGACCCAGTACTTC	CAWSLETQYF
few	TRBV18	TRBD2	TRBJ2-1	TGTGCCAGCTCACCACCGGCGGGAGGGAATAATGAGCAGTTCTTC	CASSPPAGGNNEQFF
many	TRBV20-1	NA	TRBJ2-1	TGCAGTGCCCTGTGGGGGAGTAGGAGCAATGAGCAGTTCTTC	CSALWGSRSNEQFF
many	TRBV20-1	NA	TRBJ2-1	TGCAGTGCTAGCGCTAGCTACAATGAGCAGTTCTTC	CSASASYNEQFF
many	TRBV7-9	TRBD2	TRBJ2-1	TGTGCCAGCATCCCTAGCGGGGCGAGCTCCTACAATGAGCAGTTCTTC	CASIPSGASSYNEQFF
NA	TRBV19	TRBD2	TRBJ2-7	TGTGCCAGTAGTATCGGGGGGAATAGCTACGAGCAGTACTTC	CASSIGGNSYEQYF
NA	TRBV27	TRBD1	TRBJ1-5	TGTGCCAGCAGTTTATCCAGCCAGGGGGTCTATCAGCCCCAGCATTTT	CASSLSSQGVYQPQHF
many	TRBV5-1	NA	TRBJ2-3	TGCGCCAGCAGCCTGGCATGGGCGGGGTACACAGATACGCAGTATTTT	CASSLAWAGYTDTQYF
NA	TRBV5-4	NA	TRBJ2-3	TGTGCCAGCAGCTTAATCGGGGGGCCAGCAATCACAGATACGCAGTATTTT	CASSLIGGPAITDTQYF
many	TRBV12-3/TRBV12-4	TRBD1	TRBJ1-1	TGTGCCAGCAGTTTCAATGACAGGGTGAACACTGAAGCTTTCTTT	CASSFNDRVNTEAFF
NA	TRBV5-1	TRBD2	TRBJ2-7	TGCGCCAGCAGCTGGGGACTAGCGGGAGAGTCCTACGAGCAGTACTTC	CASSWGLAGESYEQYF
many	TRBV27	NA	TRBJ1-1	TGTGCCAGCAGTTTAAGTTGGACATACACTGAAGCTTTCTTT	CASSLSWTYTEAFF
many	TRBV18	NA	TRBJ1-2	TGTGCCAGCTCACCAAGGGGCAGGGAGGGAAACTATGGCTACACCTTC	CASSPRGREGNYGYTF
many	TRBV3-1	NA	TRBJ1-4	TGTGCCAGCAGCCACGAAGCAACTAATGAAAAACTGTTTTTT	CASSHEATNEKLFF
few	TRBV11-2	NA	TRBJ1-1	TGTGCCAGCAGGGTGGGGTCCGGGGGGGTCACTGAAGCTTTCTTT	CASRVGSGGVTEAFF
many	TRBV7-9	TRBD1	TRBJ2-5	TGTGCCAGCAGCCCGACAGGGGTCCGACAAGAGACCCAGTACTTC	CASSPTGVRQETQYF
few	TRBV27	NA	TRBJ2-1	TGTGCCAGCAGTGCCCCCTACAGCTCCTACAATGAGCAGTTCTTC	CASSAPYSSYNEQFF
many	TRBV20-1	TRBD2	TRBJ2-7	TGCAGTGCCAGGGGACTAGCGGGAGGTTCCTACGAGCAGTACTTC	CSARGLAGGSYEQYF
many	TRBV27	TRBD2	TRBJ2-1	TGTGCCAGCAGTTGGCGGGAGAGGAATGAGCAGTTCTTC	CASSWRERNEQFF
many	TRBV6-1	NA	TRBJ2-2	TGTGCCAGCAGTGTCTTGCAGGGACAGAACACCGGGGAGCTGTTTTTT	CASSVLQGQNTGELFF
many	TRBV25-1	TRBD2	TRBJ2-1	TGTGCCAGCAGTGAACATACTAGCGGGGTGTACAATGAGCAGTTCTTC	CASSEHTSGVYNEQFF
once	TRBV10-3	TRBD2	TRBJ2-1	TGTGCCATCACCGGAGGGGGACTAGCGGGAAACAATGAGCAGTTCTTC	CAITGGGLAGNNEQFF
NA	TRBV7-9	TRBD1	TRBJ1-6	TGTGCCAGCAGCTTATTGGGACAGACTAATTCACCCCTCCACTTT	CASSLLGQTNSPLHF
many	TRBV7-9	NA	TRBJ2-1	TGTGCCAGCAGCGTGTCCGCCCTGGGAGAGCAGTTCTTC	CASSVSALGEQFF
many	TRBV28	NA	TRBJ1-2	TGTGCCAGCAGTTTATACTCGGGACGGGACTATGGCTACACCTTC	CASSLYSGRDYGYTF
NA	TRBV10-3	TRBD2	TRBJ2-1	TGTGCCATCACTAGCGGGACCTACAATGAGCAGTTCTTC	CAITSGTYNEQFF
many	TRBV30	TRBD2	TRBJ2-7	TGTGCCTGGGGGAGAACTAGCGGGAGTAGTTACGAGCAGTACTTC	CAWGRTSGSSYEQYF
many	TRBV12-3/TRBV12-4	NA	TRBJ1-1	TGTGCCAGCAGTGACCGTTACGACACTGAAGCTTTCTTT	CASSDRYDTEAFF
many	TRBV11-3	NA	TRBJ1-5	TGTGCCAGCAGCCCCCGGCCGGATCAGCCCCAGCATTTT	CASSPRPDQPQHF
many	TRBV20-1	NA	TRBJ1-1	TGCAGTGCTATCGCAGGATCCATGAACACTGAAGCTTTCTTT	CSAIAGSMNTEAFF
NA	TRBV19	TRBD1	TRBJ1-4	TGTGCCAGTAGTGGGAGGAGGACAGGGCGTAATGAAAAACTGTTTTTT	CASSGRRTGRNEKLFF
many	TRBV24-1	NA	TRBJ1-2	TGTGCCACCAGACTGGACGGGATCGCGGGCGGCTACACCTTC	CATRLDGIAGGYTF
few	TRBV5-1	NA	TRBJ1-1	TGCGCCAGCGGACAGCCGAACACTGAAGCTTTCTTT	CASGQPNTEAFF
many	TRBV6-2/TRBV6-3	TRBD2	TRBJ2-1	TGTGCCAGCAGTCACCCCCCCAGACACGGGACTAACAATGAGCAGTTCTTC	CASSHPPRHGTNNEQFF
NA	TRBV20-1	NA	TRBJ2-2	TGCAGTGGGACATCGAACACCGGGGAGCTGTTTTTT	CSGTSNTGELFF
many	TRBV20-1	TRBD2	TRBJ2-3	TGCAGTGCTAAAGCGGGAGGGCCCACAGATACGCAGTATTTT	CSAKAGGPTDTQYF
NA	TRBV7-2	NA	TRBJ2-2	TGTGCCAGCAGCTTAATAGGAGAGGACACCGGGGAGCTGTTTTTT	CASSLIGEDTGELFF
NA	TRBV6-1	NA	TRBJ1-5	TGTGCCAGCAGTGAAGGCAGGGTTGGCAATCAGCCCCAGCATTTT	CASSEGRVGNQPQHF